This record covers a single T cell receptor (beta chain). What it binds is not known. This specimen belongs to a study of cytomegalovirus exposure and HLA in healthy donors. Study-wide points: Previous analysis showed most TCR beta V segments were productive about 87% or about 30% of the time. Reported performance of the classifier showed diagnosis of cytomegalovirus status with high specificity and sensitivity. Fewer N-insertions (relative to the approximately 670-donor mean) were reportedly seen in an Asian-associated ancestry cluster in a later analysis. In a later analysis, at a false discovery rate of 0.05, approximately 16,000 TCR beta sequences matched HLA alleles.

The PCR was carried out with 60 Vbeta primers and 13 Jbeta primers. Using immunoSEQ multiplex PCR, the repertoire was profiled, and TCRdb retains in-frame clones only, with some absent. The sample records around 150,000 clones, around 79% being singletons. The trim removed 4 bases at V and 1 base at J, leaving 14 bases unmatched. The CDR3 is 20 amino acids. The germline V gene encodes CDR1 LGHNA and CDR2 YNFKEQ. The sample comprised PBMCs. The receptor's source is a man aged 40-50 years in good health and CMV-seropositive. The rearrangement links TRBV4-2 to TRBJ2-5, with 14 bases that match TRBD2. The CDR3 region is CASSPSRLAGGPAGQETQYF. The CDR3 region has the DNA TGTGCCAGCAGCCCAAGTAGACTAGCGGGAGGGCCGGCGGGCCAAGAGACCCAGTACTTC.